The 21 T cell receptor beta chains in this list originate from one sample, sequenced in a study of T cells in Graves' hyperthyroidism and ophthalmopathy (dated by TCRdb to the late 2010s). Receptor amplification or capture employed multiplex PCR. Sequencing used an Illumina HiSeq 2000. The TCR beta CDR3 regions were amplified from the RNA transcripts. For the first round of RT-PCR on the TCR CDR3, the HTBI primer set was used together with the Qiagen OneStep RT-PCR kit. In-frame beta chains were kept once TCRdb had trimmed the public reads at Q25 with fastp and called clones with MiXCR. CDR3 protein duplicates are merged, each entry listing the most common genes and DNA. Recorded for this sample are more than 550,000 distinct CDR3 sequences; 45% of them occurred a single time. The leading ten clones occupy about 7% of the sample. Sample: peripheral blood or thyroid tissue (not recorded which). The receptor set was obtained from an adult man with Graves' disease, either hyperthyroidism or ophthalmopathy (not recorded which).

This clonotype was counted a few times. V is TRBV11-2 and J is TRBJ2-7; TRBD2 aligns across 15 bases. CDR3 length: 16 amino acids. Trimming took 5 bases from V and 2 from J; bases not matched to a gene: 4. The V gene's germline CDR1 is SGHAT and CDR2 FQNNGV. The CDR3 sequence is CASSIRTSGGAYEQYF. CDR3 coding DNA: TGTGCCAGCAGCATAAGGACTAGCGGGGGGGCCTACGAGCAGTACTTC.

This clonotype was counted many times. The genes are TRBV10-3 and TRBJ1-3; D possibly corresponds to TRBD1 (6 bases). This CDR3 is 14 amino acids long. Germline CDR1 and CDR2: ENHRY and SYGVKD. The V and J ends lost 5 bases and 1 base respectively, with 9 bases between them. CDR3 bases: TGTGCCATCAGTAGAGGGGGGTCTGGAAACACCATATATTTT. Protein product: CAISRGGSGNTIYF.

The chain employs TRBV11-2 and TRBJ2-5; D gene uncertain. V was cut by 5 bases and J by 8 bases, with 21 bases left in between. Germline CDR1 SGHAT, CDR2 FQNNGV. The CDR3 consists of 15 residues. In DNA, the CDR3 is TGTGCCAGCAGCCATCCATGGGCCGTAACTGATACCCAGTACTTC. Translated: CASSHPWAVTDTQYF. Complete variable domain (other parts from reference TRBV11-2 and TRBJ2-5): EAGVAQSPRYKIIEKRQSVAFWCNPISGHATLYWYQQILGQGPKLLIQFQNNGVVDDSQLPKDRFSAERLKGVDSTLKIQPAKLEDSAVYLCASSHPWAVTDTQYFGPGTRLLVL.

This clonotype was seen only a few times. The gene calls are TRBV24-1 and TRBJ2-5; D might be TRBD2 (7 bases). Germline V gives CDR1 KGHDR, CDR2 SFDVKD. The ends were cut back, 1 base at V and 4 bases at J, with 12 bases in the middle. The CDR3 has 15 residues. The CDR3 loop reads CATSDLSGGGETQYF. For the CDR3, the DNA is TGTGCCACCAGTGATTTATCGGGGGGCGGAGAGACCCAGTACTTC.

The chain uses TRBV15 and TRBJ2-2; 7 bases map to TRBD1. The CDR3 runs 16 residues. Losses at the gene ends were 3 bases for V and 0 bases for J; bases not matched to a gene: 4. The V gene's germline CDR1 is LNHNV and CDR2 YYDKDF (reference sequence). The CDR3 bases are TGTGCCACCAGCAGGGGGGACAGCGCGAACACCGGGGAGCTGTTTTTT. This gives the protein CATSRGDSANTGELFF.

This clonotype appeared a single time. This sequence joins TRBV7-2 and TRBJ2-7; 9 bases align to TRBD1. The length of the CDR3 is 15 residues. V lost 6 bases to trimming and J lost 4 bases; unmatched junction nucleotides: 10. Germline lookup yields CDR1 SGHTA and CDR2 FQGNSA. DNA for the CDR3: TGTGCCAGCAGTTACGACGGGACAGGGTTTTACGAGCAGTACTTC. Translated, it gives CASSYDGTGFYEQYF.

This rearrangement joins TRBV20-1 to TRBJ2-7; no clear D gene. CDR3 length equals 14 residues. Trimming took 3 bases from V and 0 from J, leaving 12 bases between them. Germline loops: CDR1 DFQATT, CDR2 SNEGSKA (reference sequence). The CDR3 loop is CSARTQSSSYEQYF. The CDR3 DNA follows: TGCAGTGCTAGGACTCAGTCAAGCTCCTACGAGCAGTACTTC.

In its sample, this clonotype was seen many times. The J gene is TRBJ2-5, the V gene TRBV10-3; 7 bases agree with TRBD2. V dropped 6 bases and J dropped 2; count of bases not matched to a gene: 9. The length of the CDR3 is 15 residues. The germline CDR1 and CDR2 sequences are ENHRY and SYGVKD. The chain's CDR3 is CAIRGTSEKQETQYF. The CDR3 DNA follows: TGTGCCATCAGGGGCACTAGCGAGAAACAAGAGACCCAGTACTTC.

In its sample, this clonotype was seen many times. The rearrangement joins TRBV2 to TRBJ1-6, with D perhaps matching TRBD1 (5 bases). V gave up 4 bases and J gave up 7 bases, with 14 bases separating them. From germline, CDR1 is SNHLY and CDR2 FYNNEI. This CDR3 spans 15 amino acids. This CDR3 is CASSAVDSKNSPLHF. CDR3 sequence (DNA): TGTGCCAGCAGTGCCGTAGACAGCAAAAATTCACCCCTCCACTTT. The full variable domain, with the rest looked up from reference TRBV2 and TRBJ1-6, is EPEVTQTPSHQVTQMGQEVILRCVPISNHLYFYWYRQILGQKVEFLVSFYNNEISEKSEIFDDQFSVERPDGSNFTLKIRSTKLEDSAMYFCASSAVDSKNSPLHFGNGTRLTVT.

This clonotype was picked up a small number of times. The rearrangement joins TRBV7-3 to TRBJ1-1, with D possibly TRBD1 on 6 matching bases. CDR1 and CDR2 from the germline V gene are SGHTA and FQGTGA. This CDR3 has 15 amino acids. With 5 bases removed from V and 2 bases from J, the gap between germline ends came to 15 bases. CDR3 region: CASSPTRGPNTEAFF. The CDR3 coding sequence is TGTGCCAGCAGCCCAACCCGGGGGCCCAACACTGAAGCTTTCTTT.

The gene calls are TRBV7-9 and TRBJ2-6; 8 bases fit TRBD1. V lost 5 bases, J lost 3 bases, and 9 bases stayed unmatched. CDR1 is SEHNR and CDR2 is FQNEAQ in the germline V gene (reference sequence). CDR3 length equals 17 residues. Here the CDR3 DNA reads TGTGCCAGCAGCCAAGCGACAGGGGTGGTTGGGGCCAACGTCCTGACTTTC. Amino acids: CASSQATGVVGANVLTF. Variable domain in full (rest from reference TRBV7-9 and TRBJ2-6): DTGVSQNPRHKITKRGQNVTFRCDPISEHNRLYWYRQTLGQGPEFLTYFQNEAQLEKSRLLSDRFSAERPKGSFSTLEIQRTEQGDSAMYLCASSQATGVVGANVLTFGAGSRLTVL.

This clonotype was picked up many times. The chain couples TRBV20-1 to TRBJ1-5, with TRBD1 as a possible D gene (5 bases). V dropped 4 bases and J dropped 5 bases, with 12 bases sitting between them. The V gene's germline CDR1 is DFQATT and CDR2 SNEGSKA (reference sequence). The CDR3 covers 13 residues. The CDR3 is CSAMARGDQPQHF. The CDR3 DNA sequence: TGCAGTGCTATGGCAAGGGGAGATCAGCCCCAGCATTTT.

CDR3 region: CASRLDLDPASSPLHF. In nucleotides, the CDR3 is TGTGCCAGCAGATTAGACCTGGACCCCGCTTCTTCACCCCTCCACTTT. The chain employs TRBV6-5 and TRBJ1-6, with unresolved D. V shed 6 bases and J shed 9 bases, with 21 bases lying between them. The CDR3 is 16 amino acids. Per the germline V gene, CDR1 is MNHEY and CDR2 is SVGAGI.

The rearrangement links TRBV7-3 to TRBJ1-1, with 7 positions matching TRBD1. The junction had 6 bases not matched to a gene; V was cut back by 6 bases and J by 5 bases. CDR3 length: 13 residues. Germline values: CDR1 SGHTA, CDR2 FQGTGA. CDR3 in amino acids: CASRGRGRTEAFF. The CDR3 DNA reads TGTGCCAGCAGAGGCAGGGGGAGGACTGAAGCTTTCTTT.

The rearrangement uses TRBV2 and TRBJ1-1; 8 nucleotides match TRBD1. Germline assignment: CDR1 SNHLY and CDR2 FYNNEI. V shed 8 bases and J 1 base; nucleotides not matched to a gene: 6. The CDR3 loop spans 14 amino acids. The CDR3 region is CASCSGGSNTEAFF. In DNA, the CDR3 is TGTGCCAGCTGCTCAGGGGGCTCGAACACTGAAGCTTTCTTT.

This chain joins TRBV7-6 and TRBJ1-1, with D uncertain. The V end lost 4 bases, the J end lost 1 base, and 10 bases lay between the germline ends. The CDR3 spans 14 residues. Germline V gene lookup returns CDR1 SGHVS and CDR2 FNYEAQ. The CDR3 region has the DNA TGTGCCAGCAGCTCCAGCATAGAGAACACTGAAGCTTTCTTT. It is translated as CASSSSIENTEAFF. Together with reference TRBV7-6 and TRBJ1-1, the CDR3 gives the full variable domain: GAGVSQSPRYKVTKRGQDVALRCDPISGHVSLYWYRQALGQGPEFLTYFNYEAQQDKSGLPNDRFSAERPEGSISTLTIQRTEQRDSAMYRCASSSSIENTEAFFGQGTRLTVV.

This clonotype was recorded once. This sequence joins TRBV11-2 and TRBJ1-1, with a tentative D call TRBD1 (5 bases). Looked up from germline, CDR1 is SGHAT and CDR2 is FQNNGV. This CDR3 is 15 amino acids long. Trimming cost V 1 base and J 1 base, with 10 bases left between them. Here the CDR3 DNA reads TGTGCCAGCAGCTTAGGATCGGGACCGAACACTGAAGCTTTCTTT. It translates to CASSLGSGPNTEAFF.

This sequence joins TRBV6-5 and TRBJ1-6; 7 bases match TRBD1. The CDR3 loop spans 15 amino acids. Germline lookup yields CDR1 MNHEY and CDR2 SVGAGI. The V segment lost 1 base and the J segment 6 bases; nucleotides outside the gene matches: 3. The CDR3 region has the DNA TGTGCCAGCAGTTACTTTACAGGGGTTAATTCACCCCTCCACTTT. Translation: CASSYFTGVNSPLHF.

CDR3 region: CASSLGLAAPYEQYF. For the CDR3, the DNA is TGCGCCAGCAGCTTGGGACTAGCGGCGCCCTACGAGCAGTACTTC. This chain joins TRBV5-1 and TRBJ2-7; 9 bases map to TRBD2. Unmatched junction bases numbered 3, after V lost 0 bases and J lost 2 bases. CDR1 and CDR2 from the germline V gene are SGHRS and YFSETQ. CDR3 length: 15 residues.

At least ten counts were recorded for this clonotype. The chain couples TRBV9 to TRBJ1-1; maybe TRBD1 (5 bases). There are 13 residues in the CDR3. Trimming took off 7 bases at V and 0 bases at J, with 10 bases between the two ends. CDR1 is SGDLS, CDR2 YYNGEE, per germline. The CDR3 spells CASAGAMNTEAFF. CDR3 DNA sequence: TGTGCCAGCGCCGGGGCAATGAACACTGAAGCTTTCTTT.

The V and J genes are TRBV2 and TRBJ1-1; TRBD1 matches at 9 bases. Germline V gene lookup returns CDR1 SNHLY and CDR2 FYNNEI. Trimming took 6 bases from V and 3 from J; bases not matched to a gene: 5. This CDR3 is 14 amino acids long. DNA for the CDR3: TGTGCCAGCAGGGGACAGGGTTTGGACACTGAAGCTTTCTTT. Amino acid sequence: CASRGQGLDTEAFF. The whole variable domain, remainder taken from reference TRBV2 and TRBJ1-1, is EPEVTQTPSHQVTQMGQEVILRCVPISNHLYFYWYRQILGQKVEFLVSFYNNEISEKSEIFDDQFSVERPDGSNFTLKIRSTKLEDSAMYFCASRGQGLDTEAFFGQGTRLTVV.